In its sample, the clone carrying this T cell receptor beta chain was seen a few times. These data come from a study of cytomegalovirus exposure and HLA in healthy donors. With V trimmed by 1 base and J by 5 bases, 5 bases remained unmatched. Per germline, CDR1 SNHLY and CDR2 FYNNEI. The CDR3 totals 15 residues. Donors counted as nominally healthy when sampled, yet unrecorded immune exposures were likely. With 60 Vbeta and 13 Jbeta primers, the PCR was carried out. Per the original data handling: Counted up in a later analysis, unique TCR beta chains came to 60 million to 95 million, with around 9.9 million shared. Clones were sequenced by immunoSEQ multiplex PCR, and TCRdb holds only the in-frame ones, with some missing. The DNA was the basis for D and trimming; V, J and clone size are from that table. The sample has 85,000 to 100,000 clones, 80% to 90% seen once.

The chain recombines TRBV2 with TRBJ2-1; 7 bases are shared with TRBD2. Sequenced: PBMCs. The sequence came from a young man in good health and CMV-seronegative. CDR3 sequence reads: CASSEVREYHNEQFF. The CDR3 DNA is TGTGCCAGCAGTGAAGTGCGGGAGTACCACAATGAGCAGTTCTTC.